The 8 T cell receptor beta chains listed next were all sequenced from one sample in a study of shared clonotypes between healthy human individuals. Here immunoSEQ multiplex PCR was the method, and the copy in TCRdb shows in-frame clones only, minus some. Among approximately 650,000 clones listed, about 95% were seen once. CD8 cells classed as naive were CD45RO-negative and positively selected for CCR7, excluding terminally differentiated effector memory CD45RA+ cells. Sequences were obtained from naive CD8+ T cells sorted from blood. Receptor source: a woman aged 25 to 39 in good health.

This chain joins TRBV5-5 and TRBJ1-1; 8 bases match TRBD1. The V gene's germline CDR1 is SGHKS and CDR2 YYEKEE (reference sequence). The V segment lost 3 bases and the J segment 3 bases; nucleotides outside the gene matches: 7. CDR3 length: 15 amino acids. For the CDR3, the DNA is TGTGCCAGCAGCTCACCAACAGGGGGATACACTGAAGCTTTCTTT. Residues: CASSSPTGGYTEAFF.

This chain joins TRBV4-1 and TRBJ1-3; 8 bases fit TRBD1. Germline CDR1 and CDR2: MGHRA and YSYEKL. Losses at the gene ends were 4 bases for V and 8 bases for J; bases not matched to a gene: 4. CDR3 length: 13 amino acids. The CDR3 DNA reads as TGCGCCAGCAGCCTGGACAGGGAAGACACCATATATTTT. Protein: CASSLDREDTIYF.

This chain uses TRBV27 with TRBJ2-1; TRBD2 matches at 7 bases. The CDR3 has 14 amino acids. Trimming took 7 bases from V and 7 from J; bases not matched to a gene: 10. In germline, CDR1 is MNHEY, CDR2 SMNVEV (reference sequence). The CDR3 reads CASTPISGWNEQFF. The CDR3 DNA is TGTGCCAGCACACCCATTAGCGGGTGGAATGAGCAGTTCTTC.

V is TRBV2 and J is TRBJ2-7; D is ambiguous. The V gene lost 11 bases and the J gene lost 2 bases, with 13 bases spanning the gap. CDR1 and CDR2 (germline): SNHLY, FYNNEI. The CDR3 covers 12 residues. The CDR3: CAGSPTPYEQYF. Here the CDR3 DNA reads TGTGCCGGCTCACCGACACCCTACGAGCAGTACTTC.

The rearrangement uses TRBV4-1 and TRBJ2-3, with 11 bases fitting TRBD1. V was clipped by 0 bases and J by 6 bases; unmatched bases: 8. The length of the CDR3 is 17 residues. Looked up from germline, CDR1 is MGHRA and CDR2 is YSYEKL. The CDR3 DNA follows: TGCGCCAGCAGCCAAGACCCGGGGGGACAGGGGGACGATACGCAGTATTTT. This codes for CASSQDPGGQGDDTQYF.

The chain combines TRBV6-1 with TRBJ1-5; no clear D gene. Trimming shortened V by 5 bases and J by 1 base, and 6 bases separated the two germline ends. Germline CDR1 and CDR2: MNHNS and SASEGT. CDR3 length: 13 amino acids. The CDR3, as DNA: TGTGCCAGCAGTCCGAGCAGCAATCAGCCCCAGCATTTT. This encodes CASSPSSNQPQHF.

The chain carries TRBV4-1 and TRBJ1-5; D is undetermined. Germline V gene lookup returns CDR1 MGHRA and CDR2 YSYEKL. There are 17 residues in the CDR3. The ends were cut back, 0 bases at V and 0 bases at J, with 12 bases in the middle. The CDR3 here is CASSQDGNSYSNQPQHF. The CDR3 DNA sequence: TGCGCCAGCAGCCAAGATGGAAACAGTTATAGCAATCAGCCCCAGCATTTT.

The chain employs TRBV7-8 and TRBJ1-5; D gene uncertain. This CDR3 region has 16 residues. V gave up 1 base and J gave up 0 bases, with 10 bases separating them. CDR1 SGHVS and CDR2 FQNEAQ come from the germline V gene. The CDR3 loop is CASSLVSGPSNQPQHF. CDR3 sequence (DNA): TGTGCCAGCAGCTTAGTTTCAGGACCTAGCAATCAGCCCCAGCATTTT.